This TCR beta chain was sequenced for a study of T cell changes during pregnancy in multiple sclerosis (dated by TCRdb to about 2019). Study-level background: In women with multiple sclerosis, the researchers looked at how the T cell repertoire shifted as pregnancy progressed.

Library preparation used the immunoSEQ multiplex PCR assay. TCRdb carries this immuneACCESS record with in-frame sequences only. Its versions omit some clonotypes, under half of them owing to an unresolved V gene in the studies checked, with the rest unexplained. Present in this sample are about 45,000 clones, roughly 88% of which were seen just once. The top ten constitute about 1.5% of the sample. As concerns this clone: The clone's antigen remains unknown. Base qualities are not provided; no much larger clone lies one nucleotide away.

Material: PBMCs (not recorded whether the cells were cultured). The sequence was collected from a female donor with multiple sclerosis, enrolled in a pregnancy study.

The nucleotide sequence reads TGTGCCAGCAGCTTTAGGGAGGCGCAAGAGACCCAGTACTTC. The resulting protein is CASSFREAQETQYF. The rearrangement combines TRBV7-2 with TRBJ2-5; possibly the D gene is TRBD2, per 6 matching bases. The junction shows trimming of 3 bases on V and 2 bases on J, plus 10 bases between the germline ends. The CDR3 has 14 amino acids, counting the end cysteine and phenylalanine. Of the read, only the CDR3 DNA is kept; its 42 bases are in frame from base 1. According to the germline V gene, CDR1 reads SGHTA and CDR2 reads FQGNSA.